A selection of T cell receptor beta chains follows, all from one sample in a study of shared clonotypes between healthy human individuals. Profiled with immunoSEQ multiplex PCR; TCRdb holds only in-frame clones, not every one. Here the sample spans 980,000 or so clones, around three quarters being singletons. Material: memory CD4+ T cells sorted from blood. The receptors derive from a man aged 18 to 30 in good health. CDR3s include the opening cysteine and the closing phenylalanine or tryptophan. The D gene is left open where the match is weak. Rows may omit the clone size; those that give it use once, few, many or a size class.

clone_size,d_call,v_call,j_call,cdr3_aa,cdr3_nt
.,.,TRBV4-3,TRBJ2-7,CASSQDVHSYEQYF,TGCGCCAGCAGCCAAGATGTACACTCCTACGAGCAGTACTTC
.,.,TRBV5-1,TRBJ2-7,CASSLMGNSYEQYF,TGCGCCAGCAGCTTGATGGGGAATTCCTACGAGCAGTACTTC
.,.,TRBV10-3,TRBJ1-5,CATTDMGNQPQHF,TGTGCCACCACAGACATGGGCAATCAGCCCCAGCATTTT
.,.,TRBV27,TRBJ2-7,CASSPRGLSYEQYF,TGTGCCAGCAGTCCCAGGGGCCTCTCCTACGAGCAGTACTTC
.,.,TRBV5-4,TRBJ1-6,CASSLGADSNSPLHF,TGTGCCAGCAGCTTGGGAGCGGACAGTAATTCACCCCTCCACTTT
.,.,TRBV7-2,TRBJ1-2,CASSPFQAYGYTF,TGTGCCAGCAGCCCCTTCCAGGCCTATGGCTACACCTTC
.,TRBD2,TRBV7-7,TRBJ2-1,CASSLAGDPGVDEQFF,TGTGCTAGCAGCTTAGCGGGGGATCCCGGGGTCGATGAGCAGTTCTTC
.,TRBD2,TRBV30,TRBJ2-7,CAWRVSGRSIHEQYF,TGTGCCTGGAGAGTTAGCGGGAGATCGATCCACGAGCAGTACTTC
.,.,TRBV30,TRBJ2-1,CAWSVYGAGGTNEQFF,TGTGCCTGGAGTGTATACGGGGCGGGCGGCACGAATGAGCAGTTCTTC
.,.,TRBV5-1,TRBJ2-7,CASSFTGGSYEQYF,TGCGCCAGCAGCTTTACAGGAGGTTCCTACGAGCAGTACTTC
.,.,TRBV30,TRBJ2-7,CAWSGGEHEQYF,TGTGCCTGGAGTGGTGGGGAGCACGAGCAGTACTTC
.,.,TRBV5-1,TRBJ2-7,CASSLDVYYEQYF,TGCGCCAGCAGCTTGGATGTCTACTACGAGCAGTACTTC
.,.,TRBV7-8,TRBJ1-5,CASSLEDRAPQHF,TGTGCCAGCAGCTTAGAGGACCGGGCGCCCCAGCATTTT
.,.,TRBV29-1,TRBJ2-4,CSVEVPAGSSNNKNIQYF,TGCAGCGTTGAAGTCCCGGCGGGCTCGTCGAATAACAAAAACATTCAGTACTTC
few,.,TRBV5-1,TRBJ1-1,CASSPRMANTEAFF,TGCGCCAGCAGCCCTCGGATGGCGAACACTGAAGCTTTCTTT
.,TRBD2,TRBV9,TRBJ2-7,CASERGDGSSYEQYF,TGTGCCAGCGAGCGGGGGGACGGAAGCTCCTACGAGCAGTACTTC
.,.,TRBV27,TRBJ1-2,CASSLSSRGRLDGYTF,TGTGCCAGCAGTTTATCGTCCAGGGGAAGGTTGGATGGCTACACCTTC
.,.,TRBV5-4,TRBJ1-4,CASSLAQGTNEKLFF,TGTGCCAGCAGCTTGGCCCAGGGAACTAATGAAAAACTGTTTTTT
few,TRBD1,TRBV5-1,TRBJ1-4,CASSLGTGTYEKLFF,TGCGCCAGCAGCTTGGGGACAGGGACGTACGAAAAACTGTTTTTT
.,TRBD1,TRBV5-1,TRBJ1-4,CASSPTGTVNEKLFF,TGCGCCAGCAGCCCAACCGGGACAGTAAATGAAAAACTGTTTTTT
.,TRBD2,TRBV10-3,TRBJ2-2,CALTGGASNTGELFF,TGTGCCCTCACGGGGGGGGCGTCGAACACCGGGGAGCTGTTTTTT
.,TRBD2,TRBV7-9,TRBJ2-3,CASSLVSGRTDTQYF,TGTGCCAGCAGCTTAGTTAGCGGGAGGACAGATACGCAGTATTTT
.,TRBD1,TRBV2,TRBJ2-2,CASSGQVNTGELFF,TGTGCCAGCAGCGGACAGGTGAACACCGGGGAGCTGTTTTTT
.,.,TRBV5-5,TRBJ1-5,CASSPGLGQDNQPQHF,TGTGCCAGCAGCCCCGGCTTAGGGCAAGACAATCAGCCCCAGCATTTT
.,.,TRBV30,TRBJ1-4,CAWSVGAPGEKLFF,TGTGCCTGGAGTGTAGGGGCCCCCGGTGAAAAACTGTTTTTT
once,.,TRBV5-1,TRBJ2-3,CASSRRGGTDTQYF,TGCGCCAGCAGCCGCAGGGGAGGGACAGATACGCAGTATTTT